This T cell receptor beta chain was identified in a study of regulatory T cells in long-lasting Graves disease. This clonotype has a count of ten or more. V was clipped by 0 bases and J by 0 bases, with 9 bases between them. Germline V gene data show CDR1 as MNHNS and CDR2 as SASEGT. This CDR3 has 16 amino acids. Stated time point: newly diagnosed GD, antithyroid drugs for less than 3 months. Following extraction of RNA from PBMCs, that RNA was used to make the TCR library. Construction of TCR beta libraries relied on iRepertoire HTBI primers and on Arm-PCR targeting CDR3 regions. TCRdb called the multiplex PCR reads again in MiXCR, with one record for every CDR3 protein. This table holds some 340,000 distinct CDR3 sequences, 12% found once. The data also belong to a second study, concerning T cells in Graves' hyperthyroidism and ophthalmopathy.

This clonotype was obtained from a woman between 18 and 30 years old with Graves disease. The rearrangement uses TRBV6-1 and TRBJ1-3; perhaps TRBD1 as D (5 bases). This specimen was peripheral blood mononuclear cells (PBMCs), taken at new diagnosis, from a patient treated with antithyroid drugs. The CDR3 nucleotides read TGTGCCAGCAGTGAAGCATGGGGCTACTCTGGAAACACCATATATTTT. Translated: CASSEAWGYSGNTIYF.